This T cell receptor (beta chain) originates from a study of shared clonotypes between healthy human individuals. General study findings and limits: Naive CD4 clonotypes were shared across a handful of donors at 4% to 5%. Clonotype sharing across donors was expected to vary with sequencing depth.

Libraries were prepared by immunoSEQ multiplex PCR; TCRdb keeps only in-frame clonotypes and omits some of them. The repertoire holds approximately 2,300,000 clones, 85% to 95% seen once, with approximately 0.4% in the top ten. Both subsets, CD45RA+ naive and CD45RA-negative memory, were split from the CD4+ cells. The CDR3 contains 13 residues. Trimming shortened V by 5 bases and J by 4 bases, and 12 bases separated the two germline ends. The germline gives CDR1 SGHRS, CDR2 YFSETQ. This clone has only one observation. Its antigen remains unknown. The J gene is TRBJ1-2, the V gene TRBV5-1, with D maybe TRBD1 (6 bases). The source material was naive CD4+ T cells from PBMCs. Regarding subset: CD45RA+ positively selected. The source of this sequence is a man aged 18 to 29 in good health. Some clones in this sample may be carry-over from other donors' samples. In DNA, the CDR3 is TGCGCCAGCAGACCGGACAGCTTCTATGGCTACACCTTC. Protein: CASRPDSFYGYTF. The full variable domain, completed using reference TRBV5-1 and TRBJ1-2, is KAGVTQTPRYLIKTRGQQVTLSCSPISGHRSVSWYQQTPGQGLQFLFEYFSETQRNKGNFPGRFSGRQFSNSRSEMNVSTLELGDSALYLCASRPDSFYGYTFGSGTRLTVV.